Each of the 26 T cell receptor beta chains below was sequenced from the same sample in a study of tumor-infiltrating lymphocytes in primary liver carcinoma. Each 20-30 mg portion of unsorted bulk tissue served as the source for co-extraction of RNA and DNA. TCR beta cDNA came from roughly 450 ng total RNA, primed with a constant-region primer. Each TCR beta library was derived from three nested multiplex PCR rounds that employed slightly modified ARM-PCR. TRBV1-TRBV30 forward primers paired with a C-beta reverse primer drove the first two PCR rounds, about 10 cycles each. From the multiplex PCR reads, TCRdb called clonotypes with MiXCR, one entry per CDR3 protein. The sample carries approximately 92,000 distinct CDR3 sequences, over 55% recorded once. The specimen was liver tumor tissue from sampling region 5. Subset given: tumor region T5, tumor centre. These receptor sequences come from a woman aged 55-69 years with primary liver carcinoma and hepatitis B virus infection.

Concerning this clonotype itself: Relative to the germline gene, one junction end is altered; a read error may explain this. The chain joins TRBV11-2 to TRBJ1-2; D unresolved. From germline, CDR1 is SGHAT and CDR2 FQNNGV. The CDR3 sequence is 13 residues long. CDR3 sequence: CTSSFGSTDGYTF. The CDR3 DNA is TGTACCAGCAGCTTCGGATCGACGGATGGCTACACCTTC.

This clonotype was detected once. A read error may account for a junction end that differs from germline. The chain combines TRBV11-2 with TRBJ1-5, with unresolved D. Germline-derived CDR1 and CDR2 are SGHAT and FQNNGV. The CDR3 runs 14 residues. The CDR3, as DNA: TGTGCCAGCAGCTTCACAAAGGGTGGTCAGCCCCAACATTTT. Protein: CASSFTKGGQPQHF.

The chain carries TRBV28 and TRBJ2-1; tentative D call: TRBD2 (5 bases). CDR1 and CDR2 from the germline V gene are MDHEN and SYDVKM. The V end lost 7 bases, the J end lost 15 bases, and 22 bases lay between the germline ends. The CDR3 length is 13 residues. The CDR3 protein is CASNSRSSGKAFF. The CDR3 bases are TGTGCCAGCAATTCCCGATCATCCGGGAAAGCGTTCTTC.

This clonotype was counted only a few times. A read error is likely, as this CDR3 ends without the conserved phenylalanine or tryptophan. CDR3 sequence: CASSRDTQETQYL. CDR3 bases: TGTGCCAGCAGCAGGGACACCCAAGAGACCCAGTACTTG. The V and J genes are TRBV11-2 and TRBJ2-5; D may be TRBD1 (6 bases). CDR1 and CDR2 (germline): SGHAT, FQNNGV. Between the trimmed V and J ends, which lost 5 bases and 1 base, there was a span of 8 bases. CDR3 size: 13 residues.

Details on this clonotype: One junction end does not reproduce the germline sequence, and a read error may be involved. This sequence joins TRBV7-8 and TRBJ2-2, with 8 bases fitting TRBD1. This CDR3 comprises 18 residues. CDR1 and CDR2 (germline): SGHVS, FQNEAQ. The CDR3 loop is CASSTRTGLGADTGELLF. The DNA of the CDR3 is TGTGCCAGCAGTACCCGGACAGGGCTGGGGGCGGACACCGGGGAGCTGTTATTT.

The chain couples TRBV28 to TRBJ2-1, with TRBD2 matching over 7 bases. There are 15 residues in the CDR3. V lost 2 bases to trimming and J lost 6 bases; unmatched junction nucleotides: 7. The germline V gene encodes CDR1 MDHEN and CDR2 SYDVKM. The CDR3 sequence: CASSLPRREVNEQFF. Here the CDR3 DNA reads TGTGCCAGCAGTTTACCCCGTCGGGAGGTCAATGAGCAGTTCTTC.

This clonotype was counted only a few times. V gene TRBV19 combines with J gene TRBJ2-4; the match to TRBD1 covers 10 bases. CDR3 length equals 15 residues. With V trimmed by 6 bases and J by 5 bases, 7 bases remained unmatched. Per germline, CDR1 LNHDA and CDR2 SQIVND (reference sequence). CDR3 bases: TGTGCCAGTAGGCGGACAGGGGGTTCAGAAAACATTCAGTACTTC. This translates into CASRRTGGSENIQYF.

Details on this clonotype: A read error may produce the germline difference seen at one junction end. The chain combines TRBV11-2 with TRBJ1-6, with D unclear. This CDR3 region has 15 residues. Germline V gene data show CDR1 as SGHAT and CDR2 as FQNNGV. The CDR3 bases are TGTGTCAGCAGCTCTTCTGGCCCGTACAACTCACCCCCCCACTTT. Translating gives CVSSSSGPYNSPPHF.

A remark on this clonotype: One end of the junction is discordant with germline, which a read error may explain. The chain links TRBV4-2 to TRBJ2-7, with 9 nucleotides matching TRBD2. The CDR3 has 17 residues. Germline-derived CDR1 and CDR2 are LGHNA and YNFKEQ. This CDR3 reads CASSQGDGLAHSYEQYF. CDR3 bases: TGTGCCAGCAGCCAAGGGGATGGACTAGCGCATTCTTACGAACAGTACTTC.

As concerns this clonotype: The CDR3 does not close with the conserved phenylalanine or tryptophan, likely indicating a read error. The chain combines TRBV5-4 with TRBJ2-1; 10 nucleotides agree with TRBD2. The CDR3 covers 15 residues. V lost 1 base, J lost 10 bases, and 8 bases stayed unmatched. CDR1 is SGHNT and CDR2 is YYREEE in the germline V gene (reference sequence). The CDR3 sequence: CASSLLGLADDEQFS. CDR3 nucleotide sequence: TGTGCCAGCAGCTTGTTAGGACTAGCGGACGACGAGCAGTTCTCC.

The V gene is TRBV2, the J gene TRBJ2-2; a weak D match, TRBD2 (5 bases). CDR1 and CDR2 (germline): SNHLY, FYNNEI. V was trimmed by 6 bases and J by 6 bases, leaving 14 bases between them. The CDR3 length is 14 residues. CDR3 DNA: TGTGCCAGCAGGGGATTGACCGGGGCCGGGGAGCTGTTTTTT. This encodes CASRGLTGAGELFF.

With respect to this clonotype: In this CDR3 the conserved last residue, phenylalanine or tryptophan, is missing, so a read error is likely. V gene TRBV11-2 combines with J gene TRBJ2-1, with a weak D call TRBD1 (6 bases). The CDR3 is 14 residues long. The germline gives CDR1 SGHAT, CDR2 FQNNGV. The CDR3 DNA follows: TGTGCCTGCAGCTTAGGGTTTAGCAGGGGTGAGCAGTTCCTC. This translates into CACSLGFSRGEQFL.

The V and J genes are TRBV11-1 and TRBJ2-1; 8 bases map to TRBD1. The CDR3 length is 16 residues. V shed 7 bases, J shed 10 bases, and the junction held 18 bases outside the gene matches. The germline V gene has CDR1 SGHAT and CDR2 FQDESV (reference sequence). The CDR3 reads CASTSPRDRGLNEQFF. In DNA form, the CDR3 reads TGTGCCAGCACCTCACCCCGAGACAGGGGCTTAAACGAGCAGTTCTTC.

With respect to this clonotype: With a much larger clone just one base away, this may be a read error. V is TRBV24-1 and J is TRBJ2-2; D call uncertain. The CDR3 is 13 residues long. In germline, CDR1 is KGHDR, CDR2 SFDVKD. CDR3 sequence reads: CATCDPYTGELFF. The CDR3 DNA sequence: TGTGCCACCTGTGATCCCTACACCGGGGAGCTGTTTTTT.

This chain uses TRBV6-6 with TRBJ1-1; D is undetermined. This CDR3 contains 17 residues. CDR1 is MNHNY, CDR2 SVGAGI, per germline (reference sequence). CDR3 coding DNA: TGTGTCAACATCGACCACAGCGGCCTGGGTTTGGGCACTGAAGCTTTCTTT. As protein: CVNIDHSGLGLGTEAFF.

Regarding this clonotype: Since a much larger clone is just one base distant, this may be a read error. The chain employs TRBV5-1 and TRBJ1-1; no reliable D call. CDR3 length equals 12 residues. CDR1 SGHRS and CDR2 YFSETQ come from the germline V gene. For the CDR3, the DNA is TGCGCCAGCAACTTGGTCGGGACTGAAGCTTTCTTT. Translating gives CASNLVGTEAFF.

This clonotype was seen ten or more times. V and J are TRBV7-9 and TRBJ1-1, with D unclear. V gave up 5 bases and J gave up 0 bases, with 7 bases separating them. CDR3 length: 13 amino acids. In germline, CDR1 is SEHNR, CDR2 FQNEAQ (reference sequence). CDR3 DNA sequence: TGTGCCAGCAGCGCTCAAGTGAACACTGAAGCTTTCTTT. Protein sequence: CASSAQVNTEAFF. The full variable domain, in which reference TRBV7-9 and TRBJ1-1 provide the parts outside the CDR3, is DTGVSQNPRHKITKRGQNVTFRCDPISEHNRLYWYRQTLGQGPEFLTYFQNEAQLEKSRLLSDRFSAERPKGSFSTLEIQRTEQGDSAMYLCASSAQVNTEAFFGQGTRLTVV.

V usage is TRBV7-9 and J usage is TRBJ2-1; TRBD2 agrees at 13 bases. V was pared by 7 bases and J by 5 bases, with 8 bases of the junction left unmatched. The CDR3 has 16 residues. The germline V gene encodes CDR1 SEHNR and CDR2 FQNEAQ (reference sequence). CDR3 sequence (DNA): TGTGCCAGCAAACCTACTAGCGGGAGGGTCCACAATGAGCAGTTCTTC. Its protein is CASKPTSGRVHNEQFF.

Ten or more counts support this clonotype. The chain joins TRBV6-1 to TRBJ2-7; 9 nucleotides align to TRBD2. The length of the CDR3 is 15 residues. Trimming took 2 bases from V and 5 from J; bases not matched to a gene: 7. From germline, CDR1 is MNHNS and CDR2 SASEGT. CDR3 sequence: CASSESAGTSNEQYF. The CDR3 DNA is TGTGCCAGCAGTGAATCAGCCGGGACTAGCAACGAGCAGTACTTC.

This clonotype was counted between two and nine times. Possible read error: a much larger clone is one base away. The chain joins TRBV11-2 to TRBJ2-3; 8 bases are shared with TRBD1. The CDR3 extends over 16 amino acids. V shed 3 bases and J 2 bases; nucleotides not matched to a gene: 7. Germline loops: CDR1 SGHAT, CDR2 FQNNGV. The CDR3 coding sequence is TGTGCCAGCAGCTTGGGATCAGGGGGCACCACAGATACGCAGTATTTT. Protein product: CASSLGSGGTTDTQYF.

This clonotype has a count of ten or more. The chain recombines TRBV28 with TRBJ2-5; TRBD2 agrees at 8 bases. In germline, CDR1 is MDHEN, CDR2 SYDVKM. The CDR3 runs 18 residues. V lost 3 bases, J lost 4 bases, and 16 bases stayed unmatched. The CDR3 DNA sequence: TGTGCCAGCAGTTTTCCCCTTCCGGGACTAGACCAGCCAGAGACCCAGTACTTC. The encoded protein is CASSFPLPGLDQPETQYF.

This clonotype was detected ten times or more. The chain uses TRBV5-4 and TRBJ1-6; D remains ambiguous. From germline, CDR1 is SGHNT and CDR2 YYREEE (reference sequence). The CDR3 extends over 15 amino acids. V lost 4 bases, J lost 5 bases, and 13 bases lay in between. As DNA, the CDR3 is TGTGCCAGCAGCACCGGGCGGGCCCATAATTCACCCCTCCACTTT. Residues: CASSTGRAHNSPLHF. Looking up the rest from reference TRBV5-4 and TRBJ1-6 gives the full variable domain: ETGVTQSPTHLIKTRGQQVTLRCSSQSGHNTVSWYQQALGQGPQFIFQYYREEENGRGNFPPRFSGLQFPNYSSELNVNALELDDSALYLCASSTGRAHNSPLHFGNGTRLTVT.

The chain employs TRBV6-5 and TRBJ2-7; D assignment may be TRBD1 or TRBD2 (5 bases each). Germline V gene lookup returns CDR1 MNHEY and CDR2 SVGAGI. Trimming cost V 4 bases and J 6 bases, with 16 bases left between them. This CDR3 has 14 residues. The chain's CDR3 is CASSCGQGTSEQYF. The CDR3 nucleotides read TGTGCCAGCAGTTGTGGACAAGGGACCAGCGAGCAGTACTTC.

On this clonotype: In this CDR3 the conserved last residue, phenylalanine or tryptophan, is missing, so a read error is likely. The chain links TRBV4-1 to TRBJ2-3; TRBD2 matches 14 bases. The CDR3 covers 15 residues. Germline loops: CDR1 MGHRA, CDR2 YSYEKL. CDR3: CVSSLGLAGGDTQYL. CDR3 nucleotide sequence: TGCGTCAGCAGCCTCGGACTAGCGGGAGGAGATACGCAGTATCTT.

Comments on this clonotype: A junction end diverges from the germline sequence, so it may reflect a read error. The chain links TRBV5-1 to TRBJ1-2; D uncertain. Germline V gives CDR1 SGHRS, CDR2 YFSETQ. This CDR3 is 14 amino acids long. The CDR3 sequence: CVSSFSRANYGYTF. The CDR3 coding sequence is TGCGTCAGCAGCTTTAGCCGAGCTAACTATGGCTACACCTTC.

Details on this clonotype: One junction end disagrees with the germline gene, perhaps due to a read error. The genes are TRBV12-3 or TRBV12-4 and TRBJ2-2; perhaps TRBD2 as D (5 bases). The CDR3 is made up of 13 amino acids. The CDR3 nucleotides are TGTGTCACGGGGTTGGTGAACACCGGGGAGCTGTTCTTT. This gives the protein CVTGLVNTGELFF.